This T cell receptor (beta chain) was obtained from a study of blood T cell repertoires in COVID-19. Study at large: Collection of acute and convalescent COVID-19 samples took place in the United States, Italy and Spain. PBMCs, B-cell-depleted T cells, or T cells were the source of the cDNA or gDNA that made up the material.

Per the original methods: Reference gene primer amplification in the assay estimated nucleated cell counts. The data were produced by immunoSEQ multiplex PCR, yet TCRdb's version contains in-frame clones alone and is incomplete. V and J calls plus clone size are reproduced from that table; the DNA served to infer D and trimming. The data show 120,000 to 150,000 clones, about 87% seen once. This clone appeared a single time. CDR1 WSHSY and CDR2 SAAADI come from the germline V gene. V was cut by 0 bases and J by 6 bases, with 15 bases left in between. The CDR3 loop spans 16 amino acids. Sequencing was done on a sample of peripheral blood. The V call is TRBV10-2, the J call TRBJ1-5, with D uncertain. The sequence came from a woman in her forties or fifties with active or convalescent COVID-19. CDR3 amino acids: CASSESVPHIIQPQHF. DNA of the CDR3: TGCGCCAGCAGTGAGTCTGTCCCGCACATTATTCAGCCCCAGCATTTT.